The rows below give T cell receptor beta chains drawn from one sample of a study of blood T cell repertoires in COVID-19. The assay was immunoSEQ multiplex PCR, and TCRdb's table has in-frame clones only and misses some. Of about 200,000 clones listed, around 90% are singletons. The sequencing input was peripheral blood. These receptors all come from a man aged 40-55 years with acute or convalescent COVID-19. Each CDR3 is given with its conserved first and last residue. A D gene is named only where the DNA matches it firmly. For some rows the clone size is stated as once, few or many, or as a class when expanded; others skip it.

-	TRBV25-1	TRBJ1-1	-	CASSETGRVTFF	TGTGCCAGCAGTGAAACAGGGAGGGTAACTTTCTTT
-	TRBV12-3/TRBV12-4	TRBJ1-3	-	CASSQGSGVYF	TGTGCCAGCAGTCAGGGGTCCGGCGTATATTTT
-	TRBV6-5	TRBJ1-2	-	CASTPQRGNGYTF	TGTGCCAGCACGCCCCAAAGGGGGAATGGCTACACCTTC
-	TRBV19	TRBJ2-1	-	CASTPTGAVYYNEQFF	TGTGCCAGTACCCCGACAGGAGCGGTTTACTACAATGAGCAGTTCTTC
-	TRBV4-1	TRBJ2-3	-	CASSGRGDTQYF	TGCGCCAGCAGCGGCCGGGGAGATACGCAGTATTTT
-	TRBV2	TRBJ2-7	TRBD2	CASSSGLAGGHEQYF	TGTGCCAGCAGTTCTGGACTAGCGGGGGGGCACGAGCAGTACTTC
few	TRBV19	TRBJ1-5	-	CASTEFSNQPQHF	TGTGCCAGTACAGAATTTAGCAATCAGCCCCAGCATTTT
-	TRBV18	TRBJ2-2	-	CASSPSRGGTGELFF	TGTGCCAGCTCACCATCCAGGGGTGGGACCGGGGAGCTGTTTTTT
once	TRBV13	TRBJ2-5	-	CASSIRVLEETQYF	TGTGCCAGCAGCATCCGGGTCCTCGAAGAGACCCAGTACTTC
-	TRBV4-1	TRBJ2-3	-	CASSQGGPPLSDTQYF	TGCGCCAGCAGCCAAGGAGGCCCGCCGCTATCAGATACGCAGTATTTT
-	TRBV5-4	TRBJ2-7	TRBD1	CASSPRTGSYEQYF	TGTGCCAGCAGCCCGAGGACAGGGAGCTACGAGCAGTACTTC